The sequence of this T cell receptor beta chain was determined in a study of blood T cells in healthy people across ages. This clonotype was found many times. Isolated per sample were at least 7 million PBMCs. The germline V gene has CDR1 SGDLS and CDR2 YYNGEE. Trimming pared 4 bases from V and 3 bases from J, leaving 11 bases between. CDR3 length: 13 residues. Then a second PCR, running about 6 to 12 cycles, was carried out with a sample-barcoded 5' primer and a J-beta primer mix. TCRdb reanalysed the 5' RACE reads using MiXCR and keeps one entry per CDR3 protein. The top ten clones hold around 30% of a sample with 720,000 or so distinct CDR3 sequences, roughly 43% of them seen once.

Sequencing used blood. This receptor was obtained from a man older than 75 in good health. This chain connects TRBV9 to TRBJ2-7, with D perhaps TRBD2 (5 bases). CDR3 nucleotides: TGTGCCAGCAGCCCGAGCGGCGGCTACGAGCAGTACTTC. This codes for CASSPSGGYEQYF.